Detailed here is one T cell receptor (beta chain). This entry belongs to a study of blood T cell repertoires in COVID-19. Study summary: From T cells, B-cell-depleted T cells, or PBMCs came the material, which was cDNA or gDNA.

Per the authors' pipeline: The authors estimated nucleated cell counts from reference gene primer amplification. Clones were sequenced by immunoSEQ multiplex PCR, and TCRdb holds only the in-frame ones, with some missing. That table gives V, J and clone size, and the DNA gave D and trimming. The sample records over 110,000 clones, approximately 91% being singletons. The CDR3 is 16 residues long. Germline loops: CDR1 MDHEN, CDR2 SYDVKM. V trimming: 5 bases; J trimming: 6 bases; junction bases outside the gene matches: 8. The sequenced sample consisted of peripheral blood. The rearrangement links TRBV28 to TRBJ1-6, with 9 bases fitting TRBD1. The TCR was taken from a man between 65 and 79 years old with acute or convalescent COVID-19. CDR3 sequence (DNA): TGTGCCAGCAGTACCACCGGGACAGGGTTTAATTCACCCCTCCACTTT. This translates into CASSTTGTGFNSPLHF.